This paragraph reports one T cell receptor (beta chain). The antigen is undetermined. For Graves' hyperthyroidism to be stable, ophthalmopathy could not progress within 18 months. Diagnostic assessment was based on clinical symptoms, serum thyroxine and TRAb, thyroid ultrasound and orbital computed tomography. TCR beta CDR3 region amplification was performed from RNA transcripts. With the HTBI primer set, the TCR CDR3 went through a first round of RT-PCR. TCRdb re-called the multiplex PCR reads with MiXCR, one entry per CDR3 protein. This table holds approximately 400,000 distinct CDR3 sequences, about 15% found once. The data were taken from a study of T cells in Graves' hyperthyroidism and ophthalmopathy. Whole-study context: Pretreatment peripheral blood was obtained at initial diagnosis. Study outcomes and limitations: Before onset, by a median of approximately 6.2 months, the model predicted ophthalmopathy.

The CDR3 runs to 16 residues. Germline CDR1 KGHSH, CDR2 LQKENI. Between the trimmed V and J ends, which lost 2 bases and 5 bases, there was a span of 17 bases. The sequence was collected from a woman younger than 30 with Graves' hyperthyroidism. The sequencing input was blood. This chain uses TRBV18 with TRBJ2-3, with D possibly being TRBD2 (6 bases). Here the CDR3 reads CASSPSGREMGDTQYF. The CDR3 DNA follows: TGTGCCAGCTCACCATCCGGCCGGGAGATGGGAGATACGCAGTATTTT.